This record concerns one T cell receptor (beta chain) sequence. In the original analysis: The authors estimated nucleated cell counts from reference gene primer amplification. Only in-frame clones appear in the TCRdb table, and some are missing; sequencing was by immunoSEQ multiplex PCR. That table gives V, J and clone size, and the DNA gave D and trimming. In the table there are some 250,000 clones, over 70% of which are singletons. These data belong to a study of blood T cell repertoires in COVID-19. On the study more broadly: From the United States, Italy and Spain came samples of acute and convalescent COVID-19. PBMCs, B-cell-depleted T cells, or T cells were the source of the cDNA or gDNA that made up the material.

Per germline, CDR1 GTSNPN and CDR2 SVGIG (reference sequence). The V and J ends lost 0 bases and 4 bases, in that order; junction bases with no gene match: 8. The CDR3 is made up of 15 amino acids. The receptor was derived from a man aged 35-49 years with active or convalescent COVID-19. The rearrangement uses TRBV30 and TRBJ2-7, with 8 nucleotides matching TRBD1. Sequencing input: peripheral blood. CDR3 region: CAWSVGTGIVYEQYF. In DNA, the CDR3 is TGTGCCTGGAGTGTAGGGACAGGAATCGTATACGAGCAGTACTTC.